This TCR beta chain was identified in a study of T cell repertoires in cytomegalovirus infection. Overall study results and limits: Predominance within the ex vivo response was attributable to HLA-C-restricted CMV-specific TCR beta clonotypes.

The length of the CDR3 is 15 residues. V lost 5 bases, J lost 2 bases, and 16 bases lay in between. The V gene's germline CDR1 is MNHNS and CDR2 SASEGT. This clonotype was picked up a small number of times. No antigen is known for it. TCRdb used MiXCR to reprocess the reads, holding one entry per CDR3 protein. Among roughly 720,000 distinct CDR3 sequences, less than 40% were seen once, and the ten largest hold under 3.5%. The rearrangement links TRBV6-1 to TRBJ2-7; a weak D match, TRBD2 (5 bases). This TCR came from a human donor in good health (CMV status not recorded). Some clones in this sample may be carry-over from other donors' samples. The specimen was PBMCs. CDR3: CASSYASSRPYEQYF. DNA of the CDR3: TGTGCCAGCAGTTATGCTAGCTCTAGACCCTACGAGCAGTACTTC.